Below, 14 T cell receptor beta chains from the same sample are listed, as sequenced in a study of blood T cell repertoires in COVID-19. Measured with immunoSEQ multiplex PCR; TCRdb has only the in-frame clones, and not every one. The sample has fewer than 400,000 clones, 85% seen once. The sample consisted of PBMCs or T cells enriched from blood (not recorded which). The receptors were gathered from a woman in her twenties or thirties who had been exposed to COVID-19.

The chain recombines TRBV6-5 with TRBJ2-2; 11 nucleotides agree with TRBD2. Looked up from germline, CDR1 is MNHEY and CDR2 is SVGAGI. The CDR3 is made up of 15 amino acids. The V and J ends lost 6 bases and 8 bases, in that order; junction bases with no gene match: 8. This CDR3 is CASSLTSGALGELFF. DNA for the CDR3: TGTGCCAGCAGCTTGACTAGCGGGGCTTTAGGGGAGCTGTTTTTT.

The chain couples TRBV18 to TRBJ2-1, with 11 bases matching TRBD2. The CDR3 length is 15 residues. Germline CDR1 and CDR2: KGHSH and LQKENI. Losses at the gene ends were 3 bases for V and 7 bases for J; bases not matched to a gene: 5. CDR3 in DNA: TGTGCCAGCTCACCGACTAGCGGGGACGGAAATGAGCAGTTCTTC. Amino acids: CASSPTSGDGNEQFF.

This clone has just a few counts. V usage is TRBV19 and J usage is TRBJ1-1; 8 nucleotides align to TRBD1. Germline V gives CDR1 LNHDA, CDR2 SQIVND (reference sequence). J gave up 10 bases and V 6 bases, and 13 bases lay outside the gene matches. The length of the CDR3 is 14 residues. The CDR3 DNA follows: TGTGCCAGTAGGACCAGGGGGCCTTACCAGGGAGCTTTCTTT. It translates to CASRTRGPYQGAFF.

The J gene is TRBJ2-2, the V gene TRBV6-2 or TRBV6-3; TRBD2 aligns across 8 bases. Germline V gene sequence: CDR1 MNHEY, CDR2 SVGEGT. This CDR3 is 18 amino acids long. Unmatched junction bases numbered 18, after V lost 6 bases and J lost 6 bases. The CDR3 here is CASSDSPWVAGKAGELFF. The CDR3 DNA reads as TGTGCCAGCAGCGATAGCCCTTGGGTAGCGGGGAAGGCCGGGGAGCTGTTTTTT.

The chain has TRBV2 and TRBJ1-1; D might be TRBD1 (6 bases). V was cut by 6 bases and J by 3 bases, with 14 bases left in between. The CDR3 is 14 residues long. The germline gives CDR1 SNHLY, CDR2 FYNNEI. The CDR3, as DNA: TGTGCCAGCAGGCAGACAGGAGATTACACTGAAGCTTTCTTT. It translates to CASRQTGDYTEAFF.

J is TRBJ1-2 and V is TRBV12-3 or TRBV12-4, with D uncertain. Trimming left V 8 bases short and J 2 bases short, with 6 bases between. The CDR3 runs 11 residues. CDR3 loop: CASVGNYGYTF. In DNA form, the CDR3 reads TGTGCCAGCGTTGGCAACTATGGCTACACCTTC.

This chain uses TRBV10-3 with TRBJ1-1, with D possibly being TRBD1 (5 bases). With 6 bases removed from V and 4 bases from J, the gap between germline ends came to 12 bases. The CDR3 sequence is 13 residues long. CDR1 and CDR2 (germline): ENHRY, SYGVKD. As DNA, the CDR3 is TGTGCCATCAGGGGGGGGACGGGCACTGAAGCTTTCTTT. It is translated as CAIRGGTGTEAFF.

The chain links TRBV6-5 to TRBJ1-4; tentative D call: TRBD1 (6 bases). Trimming stripped 4 bases from V and 6 bases from J, with 12 bases between. The germline CDR1 and CDR2 sequences are MNHEY and SVGAGI. The CDR3 length is 14 residues. The CDR3 loop is CASSWTVQDEKLFF. CDR3 DNA: TGTGCCAGCAGTTGGACAGTTCAGGATGAAAAACTGTTTTTT.

The chain links TRBV25-1 to TRBJ2-7; possible D gene TRBD1, 6 bases. V lost 5 bases and J lost 2, with 13 bases in between. The germline V gene encodes CDR1 MGHDK and CDR2 SYGVNS. The CDR3 length is 14 residues. The CDR3 spells CASSTQGSTYEQYF. The CDR3 nucleotides read TGTGCCAGCAGTACGCAGGGGTCCACCTACGAGCAGTACTTC.

The gene calls are TRBV5-1 and TRBJ2-1; no clear D. Germline V gives CDR1 SGHRS, CDR2 YFSETQ. With 4 bases removed from V and 2 bases from J, the gap between germline ends came to 10 bases. This CDR3 is 14 amino acids long. The CDR3 sequence is CASSPAGAYNEQFF. The CDR3 coding sequence is TGCGCCAGCAGCCCTGCAGGTGCCTACAATGAGCAGTTCTTC.

The CDR3 coding sequence is TGTGCCAGCAGTGTTACTTCGGGACTTTACAATGAGCAGTTCTTC. Its translation: CASSVTSGLYNEQFF. The rearrangement uses TRBV6-2 or TRBV6-3 and TRBJ2-1, with D possibly being TRBD2 (6 bases). The V end lost 5 bases, the J end lost 4 bases, and 15 bases lay between the germline ends. Germline V gene sequence: CDR1 MNHEY, CDR2 SVGEGT. This CDR3 comprises 15 residues.

The chain joins TRBV28 to TRBJ2-7; 8 positions agree with TRBD2. This CDR3 comprises 14 residues. V lost 5 bases and J lost 0; bases outside the gene matches: 3. Looked up from germline, CDR1 is MDHEN and CDR2 is SYDVKM. CDR3 loop: CASSLLADSYEQYF. The CDR3 region has the DNA TGTGCCAGCAGTCTACTAGCGGACTCCTACGAGCAGTACTTC. The full variable domain, in which reference TRBV28 and TRBJ2-7 provide the parts outside the CDR3, is DVKVTQSSRYLVKRTGEKVFLECVQDMDHENMFWYRQDPGLGLRLIYFSYDVKMKEKGDIPEGYSVSREKKERFSLILESASTNQTSMYLCASSLLADSYEQYFGPGTRLTVT.

The genes are TRBV19 and TRBJ2-1; the match to TRBD2 covers 12 bases. The CDR3 is 18 residues long. Trimming took 4 bases from V and 3 from J; bases not matched to a gene: 10. Germline values: CDR1 LNHDA, CDR2 SQIVND (reference sequence). CDR3 in DNA: TGTGCCAGTAGTAAAGGGACTAGCGGGCGTCTTTTCTACAATGAGCAGTTCTTC. As protein: CASSKGTSGRLFYNEQFF. Looking up the rest from reference TRBV19 and TRBJ2-1 gives the full variable domain: DGGITQSPKYLFRKEGQNVTLSCEQNLNHDAMYWYRQDPGQGLRLIYYSQIVNDFQKGDIAEGYSVSREKKESFPLTVTSAQKNPTAFYLCASSKGTSGRLFYNEQFFGPGTRLTVL.

The table lists this clone with a few counts. The chain recombines TRBV12-3 or TRBV12-4 with TRBJ1-1; D perhaps matches TRBD1 (6 bases). Trimming pared 6 bases from V and 6 bases from J, leaving 8 bases between. The length of the CDR3 is 11 residues. The CDR3 DNA reads as TGTGCCAGCAGAAGGACAGCTGAAGCTTTCTTT. Protein sequence: CASRRTAEAFF.